What follows describes a single T cell receptor beta chain. The antigen is not known. The sample comes from a study of blood T cells in healthy people across ages. The authors ran a second PCR of 7 to 11 cycles using a sample-barcoded 5' primer and a J-beta primer mix. A minimum of 2.5 million CDR3-containing paired-end reads was obtained for each sample. TCRdb itself ran the 5' RACE reads through MiXCR, one entry per CDR3 protein. The repertoire holds fewer than 2,000,000 distinct CDR3 sequences, with 35% to 50% as singletons. CDR1 and CDR2 from the germline V gene are DFQATT and SNEGSKA (reference sequence). V trimming: 5 bases; J trimming: 4 bases; junction bases outside the gene matches: 8. CDR3 size: 14 residues. Researchers isolated at least 7 million PBMCs per sample. Study conclusions and caveats: Per million T cells, TCR beta diversity dropped about linearly as age rose. Those diversity estimates obtained from one million T cells were thought to be underestimates.

This receptor was obtained from a human donor in good health. The source material was blood. The chain joins TRBV20-1 to TRBJ1-2; TRBD1 aligns across 9 bases. The CDR3 here is CSAWEAGQGYGYTF. CDR3 coding DNA: TGCAGTGCTTGGGAGGCGGGACAGGGCTATGGCTACACCTTC.